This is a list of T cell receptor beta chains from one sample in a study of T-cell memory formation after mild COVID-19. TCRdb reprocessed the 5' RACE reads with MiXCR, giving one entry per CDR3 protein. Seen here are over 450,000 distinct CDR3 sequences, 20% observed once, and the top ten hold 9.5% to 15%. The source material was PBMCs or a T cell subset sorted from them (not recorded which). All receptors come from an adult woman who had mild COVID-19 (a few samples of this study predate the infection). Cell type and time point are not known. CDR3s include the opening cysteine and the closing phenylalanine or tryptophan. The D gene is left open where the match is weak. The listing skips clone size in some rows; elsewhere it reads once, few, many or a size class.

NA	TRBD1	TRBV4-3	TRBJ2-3	TGCGCCAGCAGCCAAGGGGGACAGGGGTTTGGGGATACGCAGTATTTT	CASSQGGQGFGDTQYF
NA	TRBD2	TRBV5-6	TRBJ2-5	TGTGCCAGCAGCTTTTATAGCGGGGGGACCCAAGAGACCCAGTACTTC	CASSFYSGGTQETQYF
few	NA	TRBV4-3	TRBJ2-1	TGCGCCAGCAGCCAAGGGGGCGGAAGCGCGTTCTTC	CASSQGGGSAFF
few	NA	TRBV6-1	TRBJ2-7	TGTGCCAGCAGTGAAGGTTGGGGGTCCGACGAGCAGTACTTC	CASSEGWGSDEQYF
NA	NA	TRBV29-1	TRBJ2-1	TGCAGCGTTGAACACTCCTACAATGAGCAGTTCTTC	CSVEHSYNEQFF
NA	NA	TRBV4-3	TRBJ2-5	TGCGCCAGCAGCCAAGATCTAGGATTTTCCATGGAGACCCAGTACTTC	CASSQDLGFSMETQYF
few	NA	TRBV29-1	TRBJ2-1	TGCAGCGTTGACGACGCAAGGAGCTCCTACAATGAGCAGTTCTTC	CSVDDARSSYNEQFF
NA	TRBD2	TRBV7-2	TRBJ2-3	TGTGCCACCACAGAGGCGGGGGGCACAGATACGCAGTATTTT	CATTEAGGTDTQYF
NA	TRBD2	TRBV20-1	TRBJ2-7	TGCAGTGCTCCTCGACGGGGGGACCCTATTAACGAGCAGTACTTC	CSAPRRGDPINEQYF
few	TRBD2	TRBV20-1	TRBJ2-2	TGCAGTGCGCGGACCGGGACTAGCGGGGGAATCGGGGAGCTGTTTTTT	CSARTGTSGGIGELFF
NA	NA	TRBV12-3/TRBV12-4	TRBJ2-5	TGTGCCAGCAGTCCCCTTTCCCCTGGGGGCCAAGAGGGAGAGACCCAGTACTTC	CASSPLSPGGQEGETQYF
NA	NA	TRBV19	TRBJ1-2	TGTGCCAGTAGTATGGGATGGGGGGCTAACTATGGCTACACCTTC	CASSMGWGANYGYTF
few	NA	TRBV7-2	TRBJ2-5	TGTGCCAGCAGCTTAGCCGGGACACCGGGCGAGACCCAGTACTTC	CASSLAGTPGETQYF
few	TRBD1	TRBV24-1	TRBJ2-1	TGTGCCACCAGTGACATAGACAGGGCCAGCTCCTACAATGAGCAGTTCTTC	CATSDIDRASSYNEQFF
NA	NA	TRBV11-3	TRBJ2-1	TGTGCCAGCAGCTTAGTGGTAGGCAATGAGCAGTTCTTC	CASSLVVGNEQFF
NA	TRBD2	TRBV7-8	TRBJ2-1	TGTGCCAGCAGCTTAAGGACTAGCCGGAACAATGAGCAGTTCTTC	CASSLRTSRNNEQFF
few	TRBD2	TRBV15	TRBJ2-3	TGTGCCACCAGCTTCGGGACTAGCGGGAGCTCGGATACGCAGTATTTT	CATSFGTSGSSDTQYF